This T cell receptor (beta chain) was recorded in a study of blood T cells in healthy people across ages. Using a J-beta primer mix together with a sample-barcoded 5' primer, a second PCR was run for roughly 6 to 11 cycles. Each cDNA was tagged by a template-switch adaptor containing 12 random nucleotides. MiXCR, applied by TCRdb to the 5' RACE reads, yields one record per CDR3 protein. The data contain approximately 1.5 million distinct CDR3 sequences, approximately 42% of them singletons. This clonotype has ten or more counts. Antigen specificity is unknown. Regarding the study as a whole: Naive CD4+ cell counts and diversity both ran higher in long-lived than in aged donors. Estimated diversity, derived from one million T cells, was regarded as an underestimate. Without sorted subsets, naive and antigen-experienced compartments could not be conclusively compared.

V gave up 7 bases and J gave up 3 bases, with 11 bases separating them. CDR3 size: 13 residues. Sequencing was carried out using blood. This clonotype was obtained from a woman between 18 and 29 years old in good health. The chain is built from TRBV12-3 or TRBV12-4 and TRBJ2-3; D call uncertain. CDR3 loop: CASTLGSTDTQYF. In DNA form, the CDR3 reads TGTGCCAGCACCCTAGGCTCAACAGATACGCAGTATTTT.